This passage covers 25 T cell receptor beta chains from one sample sequenced in a study of early T cells in non-severe SARS-CoV-2 infection (dated by TCRdb to the early 2020s). Receptor libraries were prepared by 5' RACE. Sequencing used a NextSeq 500. Using fastp at Q25 and MiXCR, TCRdb reprocessed the public reads and kept productive beta chains. CDR3 protein sequences are deduplicated, and each keeps its most common genes and DNA. The sample records around 30,000 distinct CDR3 sequences, approximately 5.3% of which are singletons. The top ten clonotypes cover approximately 6.5% of the sample. The sequencing sample was made of whole blood. Receptor source: an adult who was a healthcare worker with PCR-confirmed SARS-CoV-2 infection or an uninfected control (not recorded which).

The chain joins TRBV28 to TRBJ2-5, with D unclear. V shed 3 bases and J shed 6 bases, with 17 bases lying between them. In germline, CDR1 is MDHEN, CDR2 SYDVKM. The CDR3 length is 15 residues. CDR3 DNA sequence: TGTGCCAGCAGTTTGGGGTTAGACCCACAAAAGACCCAGTACTTC. Residues: CASSLGLDPQKTQYF.

This clonotype was counted at least ten times. The chain combines TRBV4-2 with TRBJ2-1, with D possibly matching TRBD2 (6 bases). Germline values: CDR1 LGHNA, CDR2 YNFKEQ. The germline V and J ends were trimmed by 0 bases and 0 bases, with 12 bases remaining between them. CDR3 length: 17 amino acids. CDR3 nucleotides: TGTGCCAGCAGCCAAGATCTCATAGCGGACTCCTACAATGAGCAGTTCTTC. Translated, it gives CASSQDLIADSYNEQFF.

The chain is built from TRBV28 and TRBJ2-7; 12 bases match TRBD2. This CDR3 spans 15 amino acids. V trimming: 4 bases; J trimming: 9 bases; junction bases outside the gene matches: 10. Germline-derived CDR1 and CDR2 are MDHEN and SYDVKM. In DNA form, the CDR3 reads TGTGCCAGCAGTTCTCTAGCGGGAGGGCCTTCCGTGCAGTACTTC. Its protein product is CASSSLAGGPSVQYF.

In its sample, this clonotype was seen a few times. The chain uses TRBV7-3 and TRBJ2-1, with 10 nucleotides matching TRBD2. This CDR3 region has 15 residues. V shed 5 bases, J shed 7 bases, and the junction held 8 bases outside the gene matches. Germline V gene data show CDR1 as SGHTA and CDR2 as FQGTGA. The CDR3 spells CASSLASGRGNEQFF. The CDR3, as DNA: TGTGCCAGCAGCCTTGCTAGCGGGAGAGGGAATGAGCAGTTCTTC.

At least ten counts were recorded for this clonotype. V is TRBV9 and J is TRBJ1-1; D is unresolved. V gave up 0 bases and J gave up 6 bases, with 12 bases separating them. Germline-derived CDR1 and CDR2 are SGDLS and YYNGEE. The CDR3 extends over 14 amino acids. The CDR3: CASSVGAEESEAFF. The CDR3 DNA follows: TGTGCCAGCAGCGTAGGGGCAGAGGAATCTGAAGCTTTCTTT.

In this sample, this clonotype turned up a few times. The chain couples TRBV6-1 to TRBJ2-3, with TRBD1 matching over 11 bases. The CDR3 is 14 amino acids. Unmatched junction bases numbered 3, after V lost 7 bases and J lost 3 bases. CDR1 and CDR2 (germline): MNHNS, SASEGT. The CDR3 DNA follows: TGTGCCAGCATGGACAGGGGGCGGACAGATACGCAGTATTTT. It encodes CASMDRGRTDTQYF.

This clonotype was observed many times. The chain has TRBV10-3 and TRBJ2-2, with D possibly being TRBD2 (7 bases). Germline CDR1 ENHRY, CDR2 SYGVKD. V lost 6 bases and J lost 2, with 19 bases in between. The CDR3 has 17 amino acids. CDR3 residues: CAIRPTRGGENTGELFF. In DNA, the CDR3 is TGTGCCATCAGACCCACGAGGGGGGGAGAAAACACCGGGGAGCTGTTTTTT.

This clonotype was seen at least ten times. The chain carries TRBV28 and TRBJ2-1, with a tentative D call TRBD2 (6 bases). The germline V and J ends were trimmed by 3 bases and 0 bases, with 12 bases remaining between them. Germline assignment: CDR1 MDHEN and CDR2 SYDVKM. This CDR3 is built from 16 residues. CDR3 protein: CASSLLAVSSYNEQFF. CDR3 nucleotide sequence: TGTGCCAGCAGTTTGTTAGCGGTTAGCTCCTACAATGAGCAGTTCTTC.

This clonotype was detected only a few times. The chain combines TRBV2 with TRBJ1-2; TRBD1 matches at 7 bases. This CDR3 is built from 14 residues. CDR1 and CDR2 from the germline V gene are SNHLY and FYNNEI. V gave up 4 bases and J gave up 4 bases; unmatched junction bases: 6. The CDR3 here is CASSGDSRSYGYTF. CDR3 DNA sequence: TGTGCCAGCAGTGGGGACAGCCGGTCCTATGGCTACACCTTC.

This clonotype was seen many times. The chain joins TRBV20-1 to TRBJ1-2; D is unclear. The germline V gene has CDR1 DFQATT and CDR2 SNEGSKA (reference sequence). The length of the CDR3 is 15 residues. Trimming took 8 bases from V and 3 from J, leaving 22 bases between them. CDR3 protein: CSYQHNYASYYGYTF. The CDR3 DNA is TGCAGTTATCAGCACAACTACGCCTCGTACTATGGCTACACCTTC.

There are many counts of this clonotype. The V and J genes are TRBV28 and TRBJ1-5; D may be TRBD1 (6 bases). The CDR3 is made up of 12 amino acids. V was cut by 10 bases and J by 6 bases, with 13 bases left in between. Per the germline V gene, CDR1 is MDHEN and CDR2 is SYDVKM. The CDR3 protein is CAIRGPAQPQHF. The CDR3 DNA sequence: TGTGCCATTCGGGGGCCTGCTCAGCCCCAGCATTTT.

Ten or more counts support this clonotype. For the CDR3, the DNA is TGCGCCAGCAGCCCGGGACTAGCCAGGGCCGGGGAGCTGTTTTTT. Protein: CASSPGLARAGELFF. This chain uses TRBV4-1 with TRBJ2-2; 9 positions agree with TRBD2. This CDR3 comprises 15 residues. Germline V gene sequence: CDR1 MGHRA, CDR2 YSYEKL. The ends lost 4 bases at V and 6 bases at J; junction bases unmatched: 6.

This clonotype was picked up many times. This chain joins TRBV5-1 and TRBJ1-2, with D possibly being TRBD1 (6 bases). Germline CDR1 SGHRS, CDR2 YFSETQ. Trimming removed 2 bases at V and 4 bases at J, with 9 bases between. This CDR3 is built from 13 residues. The CDR3 sequence: CASSLGGSYGYTF. The CDR3 nucleotides are TGCGCCAGCAGCTTAGGGGGGAGCTATGGCTACACCTTC. The full variable domain, in which reference TRBV5-1 and TRBJ1-2 provide the parts outside the CDR3, is KAGVTQTPRYLIKTRGQQVTLSCSPISGHRSVSWYQQTPGQGLQFLFEYFSETQRNKGNFPGRFSGRQFSNSRSEMNVSTLELGDSALYLCASSLGGSYGYTFGSGTRLTVV.

This clonotype appeared many times. The rearrangement uses TRBV28 and TRBJ2-2, with a weak D call TRBD1 (6 bases). V dropped 6 bases and J dropped 6 bases, with 17 bases sitting between them. This CDR3 region has 15 residues. CDR1 is MDHEN, CDR2 SYDVKM, per germline. Here the CDR3 reads CASSPRGQGSGELFF. In nucleotides, the CDR3 is TGTGCCAGCAGCCCACGTGGGCAGGGGTCCGGGGAGCTGTTTTTT. The whole variable domain, filled in from reference TRBV28 and TRBJ2-2, reads DVKVTQSSRYLVKRTGEKVFLECVQDMDHENMFWYRQDPGLGLRLIYFSYDVKMKEKGDIPEGYSVSREKKERFSLILESASTNQTSMYLCASSPRGQGSGELFFGEGSRLTVL.

This clonotype was counted many times. This rearrangement joins TRBV11-2 to TRBJ1-6; a possible D gene is TRBD1 (5 bases). V lost 7 bases, J lost 9 bases, and 22 bases lay in between. This CDR3 has 16 residues. Germline CDR1 is SGHAT and CDR2 is FQNNGV. As DNA, the CDR3 is TGTGCCAGCACCAATGCCGGGGCCCTTCATCGTTCACCCCTCCACTTT. Residues: CASTNAGALHRSPLHF.

Ten or more counts support this clonotype. This chain joins TRBV7-3 and TRBJ2-2; TRBD1 matches 7 bases. V gave up 5 bases and J gave up 6 bases; unmatched junction bases: 15. The CDR3 runs to 17 residues. Germline V gives CDR1 SGHTA, CDR2 FQGTGA. The CDR3 DNA is TGTGCCAGCAGCCGATTCCCCCCTCAACAGGGGCCCGGGGAGCTGTTTTTT. This gives the protein CASSRFPPQQGPGELFF.

This clonotype was detected a few times. The CDR3 loop is CASSQDRTEQFF. Here the CDR3 DNA reads TGTGCCAGCAGCCAAGATCGGACCGAGCAGTTCTTC. V is TRBV4-2 and J is TRBJ2-1; no clear D gene. CDR1 is LGHNA and CDR2 is YNFKEQ in the germline V gene. The CDR3 length is 12 residues. V was trimmed by 0 bases and J by 10 bases, leaving 7 bases between them.

This clonotype has only a few counts. The V and J genes are TRBV4-1 and TRBJ2-7; TRBD2 matches at 12 bases. The CDR3 is made up of 15 amino acids. Germline loops: CDR1 MGHRA, CDR2 YSYEKL. V was pared by 6 bases and J by 7 bases, with 10 bases of the junction left unmatched. The CDR3 reads CASSPLAGGESEQYF. CDR3 bases: TGCGCCAGCAGTCCTCTAGCGGGAGGGGAGTCAGAGCAGTACTTC.

Ten or more counts support this clonotype. V and J are TRBV5-1 and TRBJ2-2; 9 bases line up with TRBD2. The V and J ends lost 7 bases and 4 bases, in that order; junction bases with no gene match: 5. CDR1 and CDR2 from the germline V gene are SGHRS and YFSETQ. The CDR3 is 14 amino acids. The CDR3 DNA reads TGCGCCAGCGGATATAGCGGGAGCACCGGGGAGCTGTTTTTT. This codes for CASGYSGSTGELFF.

This clonotype was observed many times. This sequence joins TRBV6-6 and TRBJ1-1, with 8 positions matching TRBD1. Trimming took 0 bases from V and 5 from J; bases not matched to a gene: 2. Germline CDR1 is MNHNY and CDR2 is SVGAGI (reference sequence). The CDR3 loop spans 14 amino acids. The CDR3 reads CASSYSTGVTEAFF. The CDR3 nucleotides are TGTGCCAGCAGTTACTCGACAGGGGTGACTGAAGCTTTCTTT.

This clonotype was counted at least ten times. V usage is TRBV10-3 and J usage is TRBJ2-3; D unclear. The CDR3 totals 11 residues. Germline CDR1 and CDR2: ENHRY and SYGVKD. Trimming cost V 2 bases and J 3 bases, with 0 bases left between them. The CDR3: CAISETDTQYF. CDR3 in DNA: TGTGCCATCAGTGAGACAGATACGCAGTATTTT.

This chain uses TRBV6-2 or TRBV6-3 with TRBJ2-1; weak D call: TRBD2 (5 bases). This CDR3 comprises 15 residues. Germline V CDR1 and CDR2: MNHEY, SVGEGT. The V end lost 7 bases, the J end lost 0 bases, and 13 bases lay between the germline ends. The CDR3 nucleotides read TGTGCCAGCACGTTCCGGGGAAGCTCCTACAATGAGCAGTTCTTC. This sequence encodes CASTFRGSSYNEQFF.

This clonotype was seen at least ten times. The J gene is TRBJ2-1, the V gene TRBV9; 7 bases line up with TRBD2. Germline CDR1 reads SGDLS; CDR2 reads YYNGEE. The V segment lost 0 bases and the J segment 2 bases; nucleotides outside the gene matches: 5. The CDR3 spans 16 residues. The CDR3 DNA sequence: TGTGCCAGCAGCGTAGAGGGAGGGCCAACCTACAATGAGCAGTTCTTC. It specifies CASSVEGGPTYNEQFF. The full variable domain, in which reference TRBV9 and TRBJ2-1 provide the parts outside the CDR3, is DSGVTQTPKHLITATGQRVTLRCSPRSGDLSVYWYQQSLDQGLQFLIQYYNGEERAKGNILERFSAQQFPDLHSELNLSSLELGDSALYFCASSVEGGPTYNEQFFGPGTRLTVL.

Here the CDR3 DNA reads TGCAGTGCTAGATCAGGACTAGCGATTCAACAAGAGACCCAGTACTTC. It yields the protein CSARSGLAIQQETQYF. The chain links TRBV20-1 to TRBJ2-5; 9 bases match TRBD2. This CDR3 spans 16 amino acids. Per germline, CDR1 DFQATT and CDR2 SNEGSKA (reference sequence). V shed 2 bases, J shed 2 bases, and the junction held 9 bases outside the gene matches.

This clonotype was seen more than once but under ten times. This chain connects TRBV20-1 to TRBJ2-5; D remains unclear. CDR1 is DFQATT and CDR2 is SNEGSKA in the germline V gene (reference sequence). This CDR3 spans 14 amino acids. V was pared by 5 bases and J by 0 bases, with 13 bases between. CDR3 residues: CSALKLGNQETQYF. CDR3 coding DNA: TGCAGTGCTCTCAAATTGGGGAACCAAGAGACCCAGTACTTC.